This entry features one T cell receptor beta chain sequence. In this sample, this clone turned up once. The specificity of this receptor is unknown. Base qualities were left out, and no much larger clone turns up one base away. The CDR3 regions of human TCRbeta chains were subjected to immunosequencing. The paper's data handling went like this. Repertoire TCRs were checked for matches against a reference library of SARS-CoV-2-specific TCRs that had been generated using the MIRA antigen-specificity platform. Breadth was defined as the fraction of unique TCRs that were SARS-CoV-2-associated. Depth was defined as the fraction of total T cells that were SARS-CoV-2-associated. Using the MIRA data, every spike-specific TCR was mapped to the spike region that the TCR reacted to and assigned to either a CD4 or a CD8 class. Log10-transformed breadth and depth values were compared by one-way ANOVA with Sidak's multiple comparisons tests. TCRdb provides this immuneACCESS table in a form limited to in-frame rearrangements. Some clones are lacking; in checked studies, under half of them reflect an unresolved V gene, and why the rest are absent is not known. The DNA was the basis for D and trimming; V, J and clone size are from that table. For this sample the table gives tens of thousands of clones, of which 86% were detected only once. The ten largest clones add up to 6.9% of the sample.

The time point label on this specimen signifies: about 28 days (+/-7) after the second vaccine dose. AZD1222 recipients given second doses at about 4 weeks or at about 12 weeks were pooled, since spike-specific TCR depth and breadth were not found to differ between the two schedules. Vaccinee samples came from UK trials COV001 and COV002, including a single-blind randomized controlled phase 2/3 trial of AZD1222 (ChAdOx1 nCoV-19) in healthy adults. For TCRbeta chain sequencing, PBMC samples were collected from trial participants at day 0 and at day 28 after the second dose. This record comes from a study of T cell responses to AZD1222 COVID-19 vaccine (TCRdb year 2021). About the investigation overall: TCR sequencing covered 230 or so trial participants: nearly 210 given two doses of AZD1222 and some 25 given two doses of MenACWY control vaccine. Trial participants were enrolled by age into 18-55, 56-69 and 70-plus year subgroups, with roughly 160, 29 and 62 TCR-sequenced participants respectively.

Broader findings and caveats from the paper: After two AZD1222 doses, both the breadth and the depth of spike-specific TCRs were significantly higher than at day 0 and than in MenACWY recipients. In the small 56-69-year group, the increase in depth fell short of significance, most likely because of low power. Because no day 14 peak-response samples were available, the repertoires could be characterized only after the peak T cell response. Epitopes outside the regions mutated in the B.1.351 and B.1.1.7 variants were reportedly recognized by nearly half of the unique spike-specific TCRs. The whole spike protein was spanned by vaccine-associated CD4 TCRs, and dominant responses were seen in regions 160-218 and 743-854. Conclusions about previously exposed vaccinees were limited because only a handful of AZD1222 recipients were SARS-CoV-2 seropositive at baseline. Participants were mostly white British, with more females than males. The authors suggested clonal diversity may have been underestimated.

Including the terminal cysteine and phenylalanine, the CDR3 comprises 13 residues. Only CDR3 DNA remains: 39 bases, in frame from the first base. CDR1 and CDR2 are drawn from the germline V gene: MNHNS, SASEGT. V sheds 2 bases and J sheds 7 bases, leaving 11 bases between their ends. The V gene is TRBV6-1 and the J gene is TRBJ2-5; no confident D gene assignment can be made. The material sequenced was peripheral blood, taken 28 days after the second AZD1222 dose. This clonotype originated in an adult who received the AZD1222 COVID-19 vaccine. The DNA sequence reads TGTGCCAGCAGTGAACTGACGCCGGGGACCCAGTACTTC. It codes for CASSELTPGTQYF.